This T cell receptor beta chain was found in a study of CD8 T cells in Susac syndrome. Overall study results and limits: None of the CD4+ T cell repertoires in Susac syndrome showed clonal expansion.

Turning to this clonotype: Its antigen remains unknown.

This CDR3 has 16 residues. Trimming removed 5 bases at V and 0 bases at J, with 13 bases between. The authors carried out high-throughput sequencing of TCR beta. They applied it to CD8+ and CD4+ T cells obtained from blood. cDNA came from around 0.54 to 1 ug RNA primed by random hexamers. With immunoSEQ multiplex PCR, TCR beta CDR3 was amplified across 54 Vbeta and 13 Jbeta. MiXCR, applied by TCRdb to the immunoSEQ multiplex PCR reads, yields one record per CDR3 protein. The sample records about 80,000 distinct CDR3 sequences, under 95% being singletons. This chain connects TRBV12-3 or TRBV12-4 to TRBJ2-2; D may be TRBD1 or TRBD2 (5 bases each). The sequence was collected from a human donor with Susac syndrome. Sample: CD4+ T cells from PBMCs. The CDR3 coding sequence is TGTGCCAGCAGTCTCCCGGGACCTTCGAACACCGGGGAGCTGTTTTTT. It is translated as CASSLPGPSNTGELFF.